This note documents a single T cell receptor (beta chain) sequence. The antigen remains undetermined. The PCR made use of 60 Vbeta and 13 Jbeta primers. Assay used: immunoSEQ multiplex PCR; TCRdb lists only in-frame clones, some missing. Of about 190,000 clones listed, under 85% are singletons. The data stem from a study of cytomegalovirus exposure and HLA in healthy donors. At the level of the study: The Caucasian-associated ancestry cluster held roughly 81% of over 350 genotyped donors. The study, taken as a whole, reports: It was in a later analysis that TCR association rates were seen to vary by HLA locus, highest for DRB1 and lowest for HLA-C. A later analysis reported that several of the most significant clusters appeared to be linked to common viral pathogens, among them Epstein-Barr virus.

J lost 1 base, V lost 4 bases, and 15 bases had no gene match. CDR3 size: 19 residues. The V gene's germline CDR1 is SGHDN and CDR2 FVKESK. The receptor was isolated from a woman between 18 and 29 years old in good health and CMV-seronegative. The sequenced sample consisted of PBMCs. The chain couples TRBV14 to TRBJ2-3; TRBD2 matches at 9 bases. This CDR3 is CASSLFSAGGITRTDTQYF. In nucleotides, the CDR3 is TGTGCCAGCAGCCTTTTTTCGGCGGGGGGGATTACTCGCACAGATACGCAGTATTTT.